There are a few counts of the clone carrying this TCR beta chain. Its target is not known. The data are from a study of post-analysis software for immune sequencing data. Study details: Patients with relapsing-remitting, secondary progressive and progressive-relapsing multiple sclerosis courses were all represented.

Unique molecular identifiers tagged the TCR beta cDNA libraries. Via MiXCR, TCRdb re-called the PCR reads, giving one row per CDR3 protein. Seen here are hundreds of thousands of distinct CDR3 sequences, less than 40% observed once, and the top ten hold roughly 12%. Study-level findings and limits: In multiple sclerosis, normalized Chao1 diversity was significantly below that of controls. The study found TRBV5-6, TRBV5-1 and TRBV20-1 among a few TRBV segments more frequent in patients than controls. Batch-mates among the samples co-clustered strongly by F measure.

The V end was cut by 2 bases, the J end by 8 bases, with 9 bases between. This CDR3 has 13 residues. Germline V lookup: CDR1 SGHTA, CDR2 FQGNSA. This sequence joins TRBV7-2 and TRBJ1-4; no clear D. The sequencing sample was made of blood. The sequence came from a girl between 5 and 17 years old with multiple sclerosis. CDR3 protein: CASSLSSGEKLFF. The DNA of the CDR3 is TGTGCCAGCAGCTTAAGTTCGGGGGAAAAACTGTTTTTT.